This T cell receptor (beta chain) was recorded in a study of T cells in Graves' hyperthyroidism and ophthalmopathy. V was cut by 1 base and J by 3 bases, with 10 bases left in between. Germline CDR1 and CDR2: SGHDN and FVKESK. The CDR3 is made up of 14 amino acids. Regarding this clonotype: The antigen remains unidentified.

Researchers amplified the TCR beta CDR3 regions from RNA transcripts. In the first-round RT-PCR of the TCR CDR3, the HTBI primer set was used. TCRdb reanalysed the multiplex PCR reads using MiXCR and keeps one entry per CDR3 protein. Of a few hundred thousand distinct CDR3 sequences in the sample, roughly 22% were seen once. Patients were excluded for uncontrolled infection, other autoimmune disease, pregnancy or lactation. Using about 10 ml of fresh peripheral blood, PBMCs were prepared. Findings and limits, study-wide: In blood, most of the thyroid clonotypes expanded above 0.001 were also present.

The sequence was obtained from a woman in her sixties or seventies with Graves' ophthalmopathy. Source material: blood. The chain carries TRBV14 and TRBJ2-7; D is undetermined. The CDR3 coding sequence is TGTGCCAGCAGCCAAGCCAACGGAGACTACGAGCAGTACTTC. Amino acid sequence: CASSQANGDYEQYF.